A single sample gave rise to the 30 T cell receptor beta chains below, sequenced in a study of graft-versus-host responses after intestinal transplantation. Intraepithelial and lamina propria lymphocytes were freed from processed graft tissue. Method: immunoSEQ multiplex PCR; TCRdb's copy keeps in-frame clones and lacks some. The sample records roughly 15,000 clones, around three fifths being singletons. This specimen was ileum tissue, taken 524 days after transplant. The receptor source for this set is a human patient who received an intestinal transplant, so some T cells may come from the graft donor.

CDR3 loop: CASSKWNEGDTQYF. Here the CDR3 DNA reads TGTGCCAGCAGTAAATGGAACGAGGGAGATACGCAGTATTTT. The V gene is TRBV6-1, the J gene TRBJ2-3, with D tentatively TRBD2 (5 bases). The CDR3 consists of 14 residues. V lost 5 bases and J lost 5, with 14 bases in between. From germline, CDR1 is MNHNS and CDR2 SASEGT.

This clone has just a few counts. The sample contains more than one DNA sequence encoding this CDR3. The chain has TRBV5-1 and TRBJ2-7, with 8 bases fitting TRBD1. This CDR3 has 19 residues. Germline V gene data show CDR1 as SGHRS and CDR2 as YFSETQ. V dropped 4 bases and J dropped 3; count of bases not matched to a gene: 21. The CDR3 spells CASSGGPRGRSTLIYEQYF. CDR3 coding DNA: TGCGCCAGCAGCGGGGGCCCCAGGGGGCGTTCAACCTTAATCTACGAGCAGTACTTC.

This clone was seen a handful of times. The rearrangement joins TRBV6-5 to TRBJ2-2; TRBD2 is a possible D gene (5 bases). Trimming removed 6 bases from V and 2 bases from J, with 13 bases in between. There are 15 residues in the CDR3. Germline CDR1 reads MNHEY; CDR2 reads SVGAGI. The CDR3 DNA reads TGTGCCAGCAGGGTTGGCGGGCCAAACACCGGGGAGCTGTTTTTT. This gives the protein CASRVGGPNTGELFF.

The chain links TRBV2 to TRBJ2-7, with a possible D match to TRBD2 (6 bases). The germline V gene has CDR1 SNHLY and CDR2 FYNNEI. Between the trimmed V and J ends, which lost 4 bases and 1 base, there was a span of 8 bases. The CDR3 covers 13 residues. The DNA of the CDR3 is TGTGCCAGCAGTGGGGGGGTTTCCTACGAGCAGTACTTC. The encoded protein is CASSGGVSYEQYF.

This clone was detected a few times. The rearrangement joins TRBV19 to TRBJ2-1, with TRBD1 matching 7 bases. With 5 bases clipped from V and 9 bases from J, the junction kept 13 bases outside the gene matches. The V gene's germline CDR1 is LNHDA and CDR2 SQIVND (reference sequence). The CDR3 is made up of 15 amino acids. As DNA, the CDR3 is TGTGCCAGTAGTGTGACAGGGACGAGGCACAGTGAGCAGTTCTTC. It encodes CASSVTGTRHSEQFF.

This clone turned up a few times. CDR3: CASSVQGSYEQYF. DNA of the CDR3: TGTGCCAGCAGTGTCCAGGGCTCCTACGAGCAGTACTTC. The chain carries TRBV6-1 and TRBJ2-7, with D possibly matching TRBD1 (5 bases). CDR1 is MNHNS and CDR2 is SASEGT in the germline V gene. The CDR3 is made up of 13 amino acids. Trimming pared 4 bases from V and 0 bases from J, leaving 7 bases between.

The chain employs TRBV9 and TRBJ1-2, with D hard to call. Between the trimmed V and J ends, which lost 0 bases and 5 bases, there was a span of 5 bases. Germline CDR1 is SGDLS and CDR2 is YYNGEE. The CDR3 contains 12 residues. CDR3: CASSVAPYGYTF. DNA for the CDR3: TGTGCCAGCAGCGTAGCCCCATATGGCTACACCTTC. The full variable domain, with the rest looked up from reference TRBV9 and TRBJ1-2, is DSGVTQTPKHLITATGQRVTLRCSPRSGDLSVYWYQQSLDQGLQFLIQYYNGEERAKGNILERFSAQQFPDLHSELNLSSLELGDSALYFCASSVAPYGYTFGSGTRLTVV.

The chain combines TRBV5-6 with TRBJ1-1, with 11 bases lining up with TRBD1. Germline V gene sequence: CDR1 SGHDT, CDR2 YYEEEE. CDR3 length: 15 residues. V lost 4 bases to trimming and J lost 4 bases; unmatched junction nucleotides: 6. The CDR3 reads CASSGGTGGSTEAFF. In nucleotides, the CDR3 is TGTGCCAGCAGCGGCGGGACAGGGGGTAGCACTGAAGCTTTCTTT.

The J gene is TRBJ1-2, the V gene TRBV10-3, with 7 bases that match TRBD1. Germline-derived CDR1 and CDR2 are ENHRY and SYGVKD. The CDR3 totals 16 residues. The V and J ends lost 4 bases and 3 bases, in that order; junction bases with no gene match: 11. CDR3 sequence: CAISGWTGGEDYGYTF. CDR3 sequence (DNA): TGTGCCATCAGTGGTTGGACAGGAGGCGAAGACTATGGCTACACCTTC.

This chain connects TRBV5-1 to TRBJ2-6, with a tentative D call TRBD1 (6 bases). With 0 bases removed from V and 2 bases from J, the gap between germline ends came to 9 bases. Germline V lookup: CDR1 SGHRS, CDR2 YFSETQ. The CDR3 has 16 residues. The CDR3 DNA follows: TGCGCCAGCAGCTTGGTCAGGGGCGCTGGGGCCAACGTCCTGACTTTC. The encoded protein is CASSLVRGAGANVLTF. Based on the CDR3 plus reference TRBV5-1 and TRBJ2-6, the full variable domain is KAGVTQTPRYLIKTRGQQVTLSCSPISGHRSVSWYQQTPGQGLQFLFEYFSETQRNKGNFPGRFSGRQFSNSRSEMNVSTLELGDSALYLCASSLVRGAGANVLTFGAGSRLTVL.

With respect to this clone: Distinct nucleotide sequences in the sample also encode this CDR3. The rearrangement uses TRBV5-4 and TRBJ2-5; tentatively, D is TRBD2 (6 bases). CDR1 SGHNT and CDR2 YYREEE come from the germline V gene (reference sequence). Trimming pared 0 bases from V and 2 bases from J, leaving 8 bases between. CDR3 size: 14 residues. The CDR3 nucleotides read TGTGCCAGCAGCTTGGGGGGGACTCAAGAGACCCAGTACTTC. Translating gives CASSLGGTQETQYF.

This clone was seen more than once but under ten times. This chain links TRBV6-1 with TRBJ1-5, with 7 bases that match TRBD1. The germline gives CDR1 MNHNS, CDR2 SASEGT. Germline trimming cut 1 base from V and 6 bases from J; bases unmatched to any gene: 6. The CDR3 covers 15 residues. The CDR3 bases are TGTGCCAGCAGTGAAGTACAGGGGTTGCGTCAGCCCCAGCATTTT. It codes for CASSEVQGLRQPQHF.

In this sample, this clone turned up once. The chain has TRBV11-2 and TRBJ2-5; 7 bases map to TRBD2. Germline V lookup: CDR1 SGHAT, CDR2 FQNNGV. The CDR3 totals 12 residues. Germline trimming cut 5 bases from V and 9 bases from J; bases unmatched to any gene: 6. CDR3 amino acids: CASSRGVGPQYF. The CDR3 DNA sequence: TGTGCCAGCAGCCGGGGGGTGGGACCCCAGTACTTC.

Here the CDR3 reads CASSEEAGALTDTQYF. CDR3 in DNA: TGTGCCAGCAGTGAAGAAGCGGGGGCCCTCACAGATACGCAGTATTTT. The chain employs TRBV2 and TRBJ2-3, with 8 bases aligning to TRBD2. The CDR3 length is 16 residues. The junction had 5 bases not matched to a gene; V was cut back by 1 base and J by 2 bases. Looked up from germline, CDR1 is SNHLY and CDR2 is FYNNEI.

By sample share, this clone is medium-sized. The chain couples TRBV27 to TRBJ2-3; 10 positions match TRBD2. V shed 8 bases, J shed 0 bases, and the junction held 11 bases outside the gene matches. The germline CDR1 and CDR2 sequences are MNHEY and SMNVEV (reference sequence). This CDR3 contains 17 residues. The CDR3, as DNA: TGTGCCAGCGGGTCGGCTAGCGGGGGAACTAGCACAGATACGCAGTATTTT. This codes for CASGSASGGTSTDTQYF.

In DNA, the CDR3 is TGTGCCAGCAGGTCTCAGGGGGACACTGAAGCTTTCTTT. This sequence encodes CASRSQGDTEAFF. The rearrangement joins TRBV2 to TRBJ1-1; 7 bases are a match to TRBD1. CDR3 length: 13 residues. The V gene's germline CDR1 is SNHLY and CDR2 FYNNEI. V shed 6 bases, J shed 3 bases, and the junction held 4 bases outside the gene matches.

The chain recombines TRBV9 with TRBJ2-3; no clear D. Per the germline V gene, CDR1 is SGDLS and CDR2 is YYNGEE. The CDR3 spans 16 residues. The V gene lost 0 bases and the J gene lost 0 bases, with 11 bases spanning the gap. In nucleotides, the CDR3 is TGTGCCAGCAGCGTAGTTTCAAGCACTAGCACAGATACGCAGTATTTT. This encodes CASSVVSSTSTDTQYF. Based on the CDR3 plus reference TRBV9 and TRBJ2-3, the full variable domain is DSGVTQTPKHLITATGQRVTLRCSPRSGDLSVYWYQQSLDQGLQFLIQYYNGEERAKGNILERFSAQQFPDLHSELNLSSLELGDSALYFCASSVVSSTSTDTQYFGPGTRLTVL.

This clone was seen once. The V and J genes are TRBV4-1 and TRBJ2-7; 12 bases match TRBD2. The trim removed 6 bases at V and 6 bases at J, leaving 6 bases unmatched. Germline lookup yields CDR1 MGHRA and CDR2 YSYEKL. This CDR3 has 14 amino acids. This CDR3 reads CASSSSGGAREQYF. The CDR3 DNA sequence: TGCGCCAGCAGTTCTAGCGGGGGGGCTCGCGAGCAGTACTTC.

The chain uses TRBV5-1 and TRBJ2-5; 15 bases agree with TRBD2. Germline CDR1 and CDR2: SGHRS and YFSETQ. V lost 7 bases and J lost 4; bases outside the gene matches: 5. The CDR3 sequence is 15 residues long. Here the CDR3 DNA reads TGCGCCAGCGGACTAGCGGGGGGGCCTCTAGAGACCCAGTACTTC. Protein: CASGLAGGPLETQYF.

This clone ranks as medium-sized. The chain's CDR3 is CAISESDRAGATNEKLFF. DNA of the CDR3: TGTGCCATCAGTGAGTCCGACAGGGCCGGCGCAACTAATGAAAAACTGTTTTTT. V usage is TRBV10-3 and J usage is TRBJ1-4, with TRBD1 matching over 7 bases. V lost 0 bases and J lost 0; bases outside the gene matches: 7. CDR3 length: 18 residues. Germline V gives CDR1 ENHRY, CDR2 SYGVKD.

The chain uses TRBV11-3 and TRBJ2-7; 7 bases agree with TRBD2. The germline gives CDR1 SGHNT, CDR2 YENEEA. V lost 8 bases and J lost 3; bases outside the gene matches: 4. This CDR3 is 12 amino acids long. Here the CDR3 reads CASGRGDYEQYF. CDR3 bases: TGTGCCAGCGGGAGGGGTGACTACGAGCAGTACTTC.

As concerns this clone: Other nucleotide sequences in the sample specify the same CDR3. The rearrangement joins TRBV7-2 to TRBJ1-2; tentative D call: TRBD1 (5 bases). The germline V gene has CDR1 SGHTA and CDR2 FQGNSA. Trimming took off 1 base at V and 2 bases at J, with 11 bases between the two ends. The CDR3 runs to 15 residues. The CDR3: CASSLGAGSNYGYTF. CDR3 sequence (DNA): TGTGCCAGCAGCTTAGGTGCAGGGTCCAACTATGGCTACACCTTC.

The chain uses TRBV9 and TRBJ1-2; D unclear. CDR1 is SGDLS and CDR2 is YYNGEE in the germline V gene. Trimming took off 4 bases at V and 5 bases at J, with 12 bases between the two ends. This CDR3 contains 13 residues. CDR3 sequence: CASSPTGIYGYTF. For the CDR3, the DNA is TGTGCCAGCAGCCCCACGGGGATATATGGCTACACCTTC.

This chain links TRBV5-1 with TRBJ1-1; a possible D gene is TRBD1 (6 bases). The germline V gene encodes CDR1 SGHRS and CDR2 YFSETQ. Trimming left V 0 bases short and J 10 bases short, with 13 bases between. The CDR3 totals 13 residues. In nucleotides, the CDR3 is TGCGCCAGCAGCTTGGCGGACAGTCGGCGAGCTTTCTTT. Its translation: CASSLADSRRAFF. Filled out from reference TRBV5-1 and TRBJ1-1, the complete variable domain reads KAGVTQTPRYLIKTRGQQVTLSCSPISGHRSVSWYQQTPGQGLQFLFEYFSETQRNKGNFPGRFSGRQFSNSRSEMNVSTLELGDSALYLCASSLADSRRAFFGQGTRLTVV.

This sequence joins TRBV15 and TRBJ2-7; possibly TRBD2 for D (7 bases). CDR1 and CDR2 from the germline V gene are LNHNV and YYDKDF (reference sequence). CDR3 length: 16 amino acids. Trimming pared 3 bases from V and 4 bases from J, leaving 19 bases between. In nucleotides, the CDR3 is TGTGCCACCAGCAGGGGAGGGGGTCAGCAGCTTTACGAGCAGTACTTC. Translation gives CATSRGGGQQLYEQYF.

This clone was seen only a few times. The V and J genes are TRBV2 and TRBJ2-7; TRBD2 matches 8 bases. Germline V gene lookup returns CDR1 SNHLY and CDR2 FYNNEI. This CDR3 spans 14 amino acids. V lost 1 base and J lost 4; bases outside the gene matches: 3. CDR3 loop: CASSEGAGGYEQYF. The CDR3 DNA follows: TGTGCCAGCAGTGAAGGGGCGGGGGGTTACGAGCAGTACTTC.

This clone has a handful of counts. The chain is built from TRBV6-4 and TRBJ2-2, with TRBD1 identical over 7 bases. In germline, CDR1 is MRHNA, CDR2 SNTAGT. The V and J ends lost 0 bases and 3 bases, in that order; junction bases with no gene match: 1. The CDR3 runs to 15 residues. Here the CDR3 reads CASSDSTGDTGELFF. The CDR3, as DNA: TGTGCCAGCAGTGACTCCACAGGGGACACCGGGGAGCTGTTTTTT.

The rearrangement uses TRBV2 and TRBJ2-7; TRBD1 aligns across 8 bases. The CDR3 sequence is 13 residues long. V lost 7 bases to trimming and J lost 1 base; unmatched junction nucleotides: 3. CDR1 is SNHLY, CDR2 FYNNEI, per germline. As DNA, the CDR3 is TGTGCCAGCACCCGGGACAGGTCCTACGAGCAGTACTTC. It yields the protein CASTRDRSYEQYF.

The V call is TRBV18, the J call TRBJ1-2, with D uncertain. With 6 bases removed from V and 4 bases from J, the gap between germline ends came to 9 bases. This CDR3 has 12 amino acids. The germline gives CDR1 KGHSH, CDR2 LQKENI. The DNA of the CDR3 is TGTGCCAGCTCGTACCAGTTCTATGGCTACACCTTC. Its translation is CASSYQFYGYTF.

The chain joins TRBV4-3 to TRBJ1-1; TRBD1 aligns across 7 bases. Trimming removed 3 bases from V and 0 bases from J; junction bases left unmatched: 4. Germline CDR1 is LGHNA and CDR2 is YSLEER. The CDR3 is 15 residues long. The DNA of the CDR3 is TGCGCCAGCAGCCAGAAACAGGGGATGAACACTGAAGCTTTCTTT. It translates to CASSQKQGMNTEAFF.